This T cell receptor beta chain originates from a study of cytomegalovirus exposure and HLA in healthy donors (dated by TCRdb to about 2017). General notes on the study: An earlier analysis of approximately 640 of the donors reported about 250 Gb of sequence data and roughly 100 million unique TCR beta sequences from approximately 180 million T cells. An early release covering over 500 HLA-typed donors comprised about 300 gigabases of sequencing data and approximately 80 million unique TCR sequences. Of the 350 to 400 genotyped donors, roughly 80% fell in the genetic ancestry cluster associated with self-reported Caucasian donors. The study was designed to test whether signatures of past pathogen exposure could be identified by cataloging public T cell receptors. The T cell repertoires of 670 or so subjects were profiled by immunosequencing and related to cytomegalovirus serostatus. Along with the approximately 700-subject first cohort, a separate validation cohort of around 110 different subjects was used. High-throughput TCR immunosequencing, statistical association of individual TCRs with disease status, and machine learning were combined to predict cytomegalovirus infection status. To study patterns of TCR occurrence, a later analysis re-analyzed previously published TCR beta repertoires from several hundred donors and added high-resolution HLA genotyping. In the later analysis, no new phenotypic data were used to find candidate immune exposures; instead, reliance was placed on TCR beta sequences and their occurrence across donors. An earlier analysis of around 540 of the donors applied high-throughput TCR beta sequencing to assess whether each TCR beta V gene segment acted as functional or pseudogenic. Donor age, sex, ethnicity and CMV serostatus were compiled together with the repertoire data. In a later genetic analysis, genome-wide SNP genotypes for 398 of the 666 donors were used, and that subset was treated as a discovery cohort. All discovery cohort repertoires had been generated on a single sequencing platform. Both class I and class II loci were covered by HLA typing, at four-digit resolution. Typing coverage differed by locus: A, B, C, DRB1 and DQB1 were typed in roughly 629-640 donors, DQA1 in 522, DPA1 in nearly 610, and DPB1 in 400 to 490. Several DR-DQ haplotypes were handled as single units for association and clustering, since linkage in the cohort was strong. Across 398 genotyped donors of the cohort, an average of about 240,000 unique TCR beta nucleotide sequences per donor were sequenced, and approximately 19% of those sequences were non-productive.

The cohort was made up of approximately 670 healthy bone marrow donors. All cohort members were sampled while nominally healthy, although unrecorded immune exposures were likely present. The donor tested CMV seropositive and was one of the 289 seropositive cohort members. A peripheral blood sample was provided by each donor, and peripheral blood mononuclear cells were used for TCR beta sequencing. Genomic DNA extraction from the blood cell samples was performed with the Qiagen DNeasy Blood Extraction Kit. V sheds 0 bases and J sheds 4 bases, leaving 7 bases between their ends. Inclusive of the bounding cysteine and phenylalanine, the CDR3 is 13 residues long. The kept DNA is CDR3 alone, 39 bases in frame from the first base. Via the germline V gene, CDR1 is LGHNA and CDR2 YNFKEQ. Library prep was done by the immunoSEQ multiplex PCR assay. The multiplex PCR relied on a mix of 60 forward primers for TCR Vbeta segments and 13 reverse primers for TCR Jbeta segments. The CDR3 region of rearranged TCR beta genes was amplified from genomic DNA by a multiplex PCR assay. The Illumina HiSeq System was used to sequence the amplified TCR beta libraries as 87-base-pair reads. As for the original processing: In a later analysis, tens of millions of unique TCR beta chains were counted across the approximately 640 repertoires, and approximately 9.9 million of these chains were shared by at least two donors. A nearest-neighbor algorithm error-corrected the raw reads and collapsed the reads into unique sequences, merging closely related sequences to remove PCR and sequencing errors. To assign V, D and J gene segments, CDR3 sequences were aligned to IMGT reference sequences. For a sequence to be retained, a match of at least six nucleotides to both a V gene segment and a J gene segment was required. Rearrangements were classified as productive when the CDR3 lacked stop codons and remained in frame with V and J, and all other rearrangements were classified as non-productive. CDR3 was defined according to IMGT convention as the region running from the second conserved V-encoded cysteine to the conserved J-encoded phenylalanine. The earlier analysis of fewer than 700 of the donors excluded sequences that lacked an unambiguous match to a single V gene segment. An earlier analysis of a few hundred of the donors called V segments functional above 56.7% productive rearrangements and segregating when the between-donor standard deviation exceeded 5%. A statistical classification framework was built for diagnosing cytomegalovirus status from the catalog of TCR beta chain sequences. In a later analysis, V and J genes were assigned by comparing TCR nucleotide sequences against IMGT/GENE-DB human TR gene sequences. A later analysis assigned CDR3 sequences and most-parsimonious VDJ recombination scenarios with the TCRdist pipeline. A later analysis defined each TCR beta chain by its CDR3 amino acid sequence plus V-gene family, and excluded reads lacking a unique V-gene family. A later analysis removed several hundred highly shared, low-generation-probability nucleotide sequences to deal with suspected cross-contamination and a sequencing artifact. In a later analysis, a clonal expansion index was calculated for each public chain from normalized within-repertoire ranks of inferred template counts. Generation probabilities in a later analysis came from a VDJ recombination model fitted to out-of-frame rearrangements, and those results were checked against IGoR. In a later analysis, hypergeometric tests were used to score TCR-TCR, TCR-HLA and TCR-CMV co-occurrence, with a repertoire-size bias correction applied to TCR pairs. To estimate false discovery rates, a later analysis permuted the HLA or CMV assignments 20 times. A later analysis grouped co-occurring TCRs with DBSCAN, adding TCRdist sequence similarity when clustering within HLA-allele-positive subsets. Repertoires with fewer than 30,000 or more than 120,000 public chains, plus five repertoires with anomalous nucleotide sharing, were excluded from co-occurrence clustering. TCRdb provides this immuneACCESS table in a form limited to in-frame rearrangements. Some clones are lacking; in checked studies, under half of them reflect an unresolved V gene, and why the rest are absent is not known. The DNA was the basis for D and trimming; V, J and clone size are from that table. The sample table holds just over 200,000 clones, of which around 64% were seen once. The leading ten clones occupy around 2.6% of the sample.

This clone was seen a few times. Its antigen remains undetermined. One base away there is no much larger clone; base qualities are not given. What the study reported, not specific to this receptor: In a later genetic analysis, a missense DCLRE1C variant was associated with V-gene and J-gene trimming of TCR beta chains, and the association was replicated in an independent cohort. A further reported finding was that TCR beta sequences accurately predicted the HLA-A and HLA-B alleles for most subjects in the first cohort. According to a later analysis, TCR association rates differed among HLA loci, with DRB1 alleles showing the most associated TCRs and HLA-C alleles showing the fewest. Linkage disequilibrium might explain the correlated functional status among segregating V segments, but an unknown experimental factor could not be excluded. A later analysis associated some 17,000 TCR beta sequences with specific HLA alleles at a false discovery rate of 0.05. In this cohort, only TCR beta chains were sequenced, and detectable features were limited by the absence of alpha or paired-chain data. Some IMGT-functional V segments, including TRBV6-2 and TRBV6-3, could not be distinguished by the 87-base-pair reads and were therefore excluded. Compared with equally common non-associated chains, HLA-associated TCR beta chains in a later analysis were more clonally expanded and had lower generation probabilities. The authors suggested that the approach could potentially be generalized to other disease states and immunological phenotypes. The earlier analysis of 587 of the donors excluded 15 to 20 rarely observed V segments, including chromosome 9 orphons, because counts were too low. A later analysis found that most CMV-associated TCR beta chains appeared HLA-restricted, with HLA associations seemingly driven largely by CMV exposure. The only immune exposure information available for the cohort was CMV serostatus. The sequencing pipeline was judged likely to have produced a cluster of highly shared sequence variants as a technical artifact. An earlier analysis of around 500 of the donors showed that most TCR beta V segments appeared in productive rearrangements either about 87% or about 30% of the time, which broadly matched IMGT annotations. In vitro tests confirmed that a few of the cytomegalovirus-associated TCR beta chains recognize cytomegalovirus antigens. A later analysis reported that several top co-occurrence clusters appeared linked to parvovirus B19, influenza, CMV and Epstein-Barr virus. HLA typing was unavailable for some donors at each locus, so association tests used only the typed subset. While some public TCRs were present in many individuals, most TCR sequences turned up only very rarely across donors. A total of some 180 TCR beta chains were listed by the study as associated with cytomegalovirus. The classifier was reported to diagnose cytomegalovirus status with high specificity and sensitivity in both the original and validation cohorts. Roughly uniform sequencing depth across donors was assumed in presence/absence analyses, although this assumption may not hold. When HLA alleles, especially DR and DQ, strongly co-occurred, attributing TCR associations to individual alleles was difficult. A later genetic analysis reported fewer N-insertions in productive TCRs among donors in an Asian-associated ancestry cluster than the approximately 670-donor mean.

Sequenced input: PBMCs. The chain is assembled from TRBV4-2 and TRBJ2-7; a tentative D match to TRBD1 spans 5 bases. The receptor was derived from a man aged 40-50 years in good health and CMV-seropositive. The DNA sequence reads TGTGCCAGCAGCCAAGACAGGGCTTACGAGCAGTACTTC. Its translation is CASSQDRAYEQYF.